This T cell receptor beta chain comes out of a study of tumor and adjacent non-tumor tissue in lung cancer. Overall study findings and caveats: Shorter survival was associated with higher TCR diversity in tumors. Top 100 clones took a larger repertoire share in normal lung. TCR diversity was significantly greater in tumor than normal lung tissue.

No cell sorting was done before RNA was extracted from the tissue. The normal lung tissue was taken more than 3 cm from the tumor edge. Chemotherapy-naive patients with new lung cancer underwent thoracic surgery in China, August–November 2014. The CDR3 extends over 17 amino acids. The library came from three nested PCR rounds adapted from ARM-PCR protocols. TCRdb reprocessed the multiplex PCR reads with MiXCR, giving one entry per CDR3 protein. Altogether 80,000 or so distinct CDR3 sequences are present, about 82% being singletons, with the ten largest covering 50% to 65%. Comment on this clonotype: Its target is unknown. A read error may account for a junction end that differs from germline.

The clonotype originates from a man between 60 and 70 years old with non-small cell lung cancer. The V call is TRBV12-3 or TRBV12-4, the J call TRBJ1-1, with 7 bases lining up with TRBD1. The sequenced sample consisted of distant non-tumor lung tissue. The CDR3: CASSITTKGGMNTEALF. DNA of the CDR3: TGTGCCAGTAGCATAACTACGAAAGGGGGCATGAACACTGAAGCTTTGTTT.